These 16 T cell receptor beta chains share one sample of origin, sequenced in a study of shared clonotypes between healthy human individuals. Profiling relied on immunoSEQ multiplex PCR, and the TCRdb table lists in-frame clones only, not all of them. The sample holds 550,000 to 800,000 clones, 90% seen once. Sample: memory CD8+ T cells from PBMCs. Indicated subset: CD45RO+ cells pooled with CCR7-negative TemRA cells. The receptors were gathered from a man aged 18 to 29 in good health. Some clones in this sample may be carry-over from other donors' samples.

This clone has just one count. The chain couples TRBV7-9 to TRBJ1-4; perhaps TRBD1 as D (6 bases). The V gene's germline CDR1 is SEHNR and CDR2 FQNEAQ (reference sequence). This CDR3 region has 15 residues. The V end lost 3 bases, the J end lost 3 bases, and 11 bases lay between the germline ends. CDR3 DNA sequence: TGTGCCAGCAGCTTTCCAGGGGCTTCTAATGAAAAACTGTTTTTT. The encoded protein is CASSFPGASNEKLFF.

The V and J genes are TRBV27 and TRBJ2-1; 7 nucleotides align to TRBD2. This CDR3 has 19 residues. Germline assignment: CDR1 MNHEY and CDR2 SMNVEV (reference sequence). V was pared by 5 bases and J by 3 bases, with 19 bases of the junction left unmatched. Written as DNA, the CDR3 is TGTGCCAGCAGTCCCATCATCGCTGGTAGCGGGCTAATCTACAATGAGCAGTTCTTC. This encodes CASSPIIAGSGLIYNEQFF.

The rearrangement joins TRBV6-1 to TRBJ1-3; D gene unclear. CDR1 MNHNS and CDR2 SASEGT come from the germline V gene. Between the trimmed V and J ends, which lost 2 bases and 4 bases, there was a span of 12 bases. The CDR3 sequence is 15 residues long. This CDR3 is CASSEIIGSGNTIYF. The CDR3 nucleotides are TGTGCCAGCAGTGAAATCATCGGGAGCGGAAACACCATATATTTT.

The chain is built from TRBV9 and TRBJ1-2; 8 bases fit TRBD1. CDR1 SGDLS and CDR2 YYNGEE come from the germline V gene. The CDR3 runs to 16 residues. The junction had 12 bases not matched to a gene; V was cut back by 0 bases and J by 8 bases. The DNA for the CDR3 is TGTGCCAGCAGCGTAGCTGGGGCAGGGGGCGTGCAGGGCTACACCTTC. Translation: CASSVAGAGGVQGYTF.

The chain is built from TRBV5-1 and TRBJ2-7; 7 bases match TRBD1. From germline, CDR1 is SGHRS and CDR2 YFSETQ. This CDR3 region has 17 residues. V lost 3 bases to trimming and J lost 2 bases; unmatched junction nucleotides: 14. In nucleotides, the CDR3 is TGCGCCAGCAGCTCAGGTTATCCGGGACAGAGCACCTACGAGCAGTACTTC. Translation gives CASSSGYPGQSTYEQYF.

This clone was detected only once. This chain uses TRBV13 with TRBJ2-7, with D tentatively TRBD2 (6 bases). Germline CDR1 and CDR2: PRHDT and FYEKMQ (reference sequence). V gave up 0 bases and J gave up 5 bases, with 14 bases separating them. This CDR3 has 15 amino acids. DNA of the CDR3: TGTGCCAGCAGCTTAGGCGGGAGTGGTTACCACGAGCAGTACTTC. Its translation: CASSLGGSGYHEQYF.

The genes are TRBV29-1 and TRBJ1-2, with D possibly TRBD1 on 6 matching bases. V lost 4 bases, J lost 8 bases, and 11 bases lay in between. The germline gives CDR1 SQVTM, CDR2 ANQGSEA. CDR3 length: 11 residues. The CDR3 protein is CSVVKGEGYTF. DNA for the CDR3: TGCAGCGTTGTCAAGGGGGAGGGCTACACCTTC.

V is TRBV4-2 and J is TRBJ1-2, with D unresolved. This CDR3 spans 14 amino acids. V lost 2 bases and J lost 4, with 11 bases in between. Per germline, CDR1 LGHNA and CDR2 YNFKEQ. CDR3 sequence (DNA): TGTGCCAGCAGCCAACAAACTTCGTCCTATGGCTACACCTTC. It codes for CASSQQTSSYGYTF.

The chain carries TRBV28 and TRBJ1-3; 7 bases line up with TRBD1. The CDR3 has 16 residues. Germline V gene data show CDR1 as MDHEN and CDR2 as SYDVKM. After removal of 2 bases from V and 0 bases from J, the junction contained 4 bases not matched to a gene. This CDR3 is CASSLVQGRSGNTIYF. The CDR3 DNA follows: TGTGCCAGCAGTTTAGTACAGGGGCGCTCTGGAAACACCATATATTTT. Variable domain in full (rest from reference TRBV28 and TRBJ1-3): DVKVTQSSRYLVKRTGEKVFLECVQDMDHENMFWYRQDPGLGLRLIYFSYDVKMKEKGDIPEGYSVSREKKERFSLILESASTNQTSMYLCASSLVQGRSGNTIYFGEGSWLTVV.

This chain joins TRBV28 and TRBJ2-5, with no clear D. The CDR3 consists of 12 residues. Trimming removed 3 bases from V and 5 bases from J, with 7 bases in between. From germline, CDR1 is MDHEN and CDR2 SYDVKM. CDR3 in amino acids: CASSLSLETQYF. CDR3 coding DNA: TGTGCCAGCAGTTTGTCTTTGGAGACCCAGTACTTC. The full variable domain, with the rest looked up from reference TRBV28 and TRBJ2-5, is DVKVTQSSRYLVKRTGEKVFLECVQDMDHENMFWYRQDPGLGLRLIYFSYDVKMKEKGDIPEGYSVSREKKERFSLILESASTNQTSMYLCASSLSLETQYFGPGTRLLVL.

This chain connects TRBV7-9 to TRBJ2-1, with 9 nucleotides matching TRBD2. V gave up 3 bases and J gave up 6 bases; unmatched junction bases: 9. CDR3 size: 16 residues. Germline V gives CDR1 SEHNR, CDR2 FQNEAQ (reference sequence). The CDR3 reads CASSFSRGRGSNEQFF. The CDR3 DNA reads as TGTGCCAGCAGCTTCTCCCGCGGGAGGGGGAGCAATGAGCAGTTCTTC.

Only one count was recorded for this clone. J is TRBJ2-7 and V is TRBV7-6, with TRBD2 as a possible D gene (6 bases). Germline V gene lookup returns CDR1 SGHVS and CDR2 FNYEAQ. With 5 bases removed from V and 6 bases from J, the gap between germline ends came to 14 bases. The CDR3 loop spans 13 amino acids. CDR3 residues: CASSQGRGGEQYF. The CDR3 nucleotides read TGTGCCAGCAGCCAAGGGCGGGGCGGCGAGCAGTACTTC.

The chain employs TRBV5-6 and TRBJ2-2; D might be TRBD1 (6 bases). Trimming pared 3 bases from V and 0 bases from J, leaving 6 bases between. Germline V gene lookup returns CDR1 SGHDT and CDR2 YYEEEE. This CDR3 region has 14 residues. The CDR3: CASSSGANTGELFF. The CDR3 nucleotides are TGTGCCAGCAGCTCAGGGGCGAACACCGGGGAGCTGTTTTTT.

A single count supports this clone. The CDR3 coding sequence is TGTGCCAGCAGCCGGACCGTGGGAGCGAAGTCCTACGAGCAGTACTTC. The encoded protein is CASSRTVGAKSYEQYF. The rearrangement uses TRBV11-2 and TRBJ2-7, with a possible D match to TRBD2 (5 bases). Germline CDR1 and CDR2: SGHAT and FQNNGV. The CDR3 loop spans 16 amino acids. The V end was cut by 5 bases, the J end by 1 base, with 18 bases between. The whole variable domain, remainder taken from reference TRBV11-2 and TRBJ2-7, is EAGVAQSPRYKIIEKRQSVAFWCNPISGHATLYWYQQILGQGPKLLIQFQNNGVVDDSQLPKDRFSAERLKGVDSTLKIQPAKLEDSAVYLCASSRTVGAKSYEQYFGPGTRLTVT.

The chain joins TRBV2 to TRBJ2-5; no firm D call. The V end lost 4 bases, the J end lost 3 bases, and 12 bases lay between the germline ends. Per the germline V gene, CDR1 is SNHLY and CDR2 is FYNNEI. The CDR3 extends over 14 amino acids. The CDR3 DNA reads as TGTGCCAGCAGTGGCTTGGTAGGCAAAGAGACCCAGTACTTC. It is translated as CASSGLVGKETQYF.

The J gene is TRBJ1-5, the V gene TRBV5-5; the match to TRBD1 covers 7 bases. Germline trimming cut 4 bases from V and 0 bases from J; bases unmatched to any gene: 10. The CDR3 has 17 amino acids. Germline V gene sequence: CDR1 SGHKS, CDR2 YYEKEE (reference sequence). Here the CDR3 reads CASSLGPRTGSNQPQHF. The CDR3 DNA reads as TGTGCCAGCAGCCTAGGACCCCGGACAGGTAGCAATCAGCCCCAGCATTTT.